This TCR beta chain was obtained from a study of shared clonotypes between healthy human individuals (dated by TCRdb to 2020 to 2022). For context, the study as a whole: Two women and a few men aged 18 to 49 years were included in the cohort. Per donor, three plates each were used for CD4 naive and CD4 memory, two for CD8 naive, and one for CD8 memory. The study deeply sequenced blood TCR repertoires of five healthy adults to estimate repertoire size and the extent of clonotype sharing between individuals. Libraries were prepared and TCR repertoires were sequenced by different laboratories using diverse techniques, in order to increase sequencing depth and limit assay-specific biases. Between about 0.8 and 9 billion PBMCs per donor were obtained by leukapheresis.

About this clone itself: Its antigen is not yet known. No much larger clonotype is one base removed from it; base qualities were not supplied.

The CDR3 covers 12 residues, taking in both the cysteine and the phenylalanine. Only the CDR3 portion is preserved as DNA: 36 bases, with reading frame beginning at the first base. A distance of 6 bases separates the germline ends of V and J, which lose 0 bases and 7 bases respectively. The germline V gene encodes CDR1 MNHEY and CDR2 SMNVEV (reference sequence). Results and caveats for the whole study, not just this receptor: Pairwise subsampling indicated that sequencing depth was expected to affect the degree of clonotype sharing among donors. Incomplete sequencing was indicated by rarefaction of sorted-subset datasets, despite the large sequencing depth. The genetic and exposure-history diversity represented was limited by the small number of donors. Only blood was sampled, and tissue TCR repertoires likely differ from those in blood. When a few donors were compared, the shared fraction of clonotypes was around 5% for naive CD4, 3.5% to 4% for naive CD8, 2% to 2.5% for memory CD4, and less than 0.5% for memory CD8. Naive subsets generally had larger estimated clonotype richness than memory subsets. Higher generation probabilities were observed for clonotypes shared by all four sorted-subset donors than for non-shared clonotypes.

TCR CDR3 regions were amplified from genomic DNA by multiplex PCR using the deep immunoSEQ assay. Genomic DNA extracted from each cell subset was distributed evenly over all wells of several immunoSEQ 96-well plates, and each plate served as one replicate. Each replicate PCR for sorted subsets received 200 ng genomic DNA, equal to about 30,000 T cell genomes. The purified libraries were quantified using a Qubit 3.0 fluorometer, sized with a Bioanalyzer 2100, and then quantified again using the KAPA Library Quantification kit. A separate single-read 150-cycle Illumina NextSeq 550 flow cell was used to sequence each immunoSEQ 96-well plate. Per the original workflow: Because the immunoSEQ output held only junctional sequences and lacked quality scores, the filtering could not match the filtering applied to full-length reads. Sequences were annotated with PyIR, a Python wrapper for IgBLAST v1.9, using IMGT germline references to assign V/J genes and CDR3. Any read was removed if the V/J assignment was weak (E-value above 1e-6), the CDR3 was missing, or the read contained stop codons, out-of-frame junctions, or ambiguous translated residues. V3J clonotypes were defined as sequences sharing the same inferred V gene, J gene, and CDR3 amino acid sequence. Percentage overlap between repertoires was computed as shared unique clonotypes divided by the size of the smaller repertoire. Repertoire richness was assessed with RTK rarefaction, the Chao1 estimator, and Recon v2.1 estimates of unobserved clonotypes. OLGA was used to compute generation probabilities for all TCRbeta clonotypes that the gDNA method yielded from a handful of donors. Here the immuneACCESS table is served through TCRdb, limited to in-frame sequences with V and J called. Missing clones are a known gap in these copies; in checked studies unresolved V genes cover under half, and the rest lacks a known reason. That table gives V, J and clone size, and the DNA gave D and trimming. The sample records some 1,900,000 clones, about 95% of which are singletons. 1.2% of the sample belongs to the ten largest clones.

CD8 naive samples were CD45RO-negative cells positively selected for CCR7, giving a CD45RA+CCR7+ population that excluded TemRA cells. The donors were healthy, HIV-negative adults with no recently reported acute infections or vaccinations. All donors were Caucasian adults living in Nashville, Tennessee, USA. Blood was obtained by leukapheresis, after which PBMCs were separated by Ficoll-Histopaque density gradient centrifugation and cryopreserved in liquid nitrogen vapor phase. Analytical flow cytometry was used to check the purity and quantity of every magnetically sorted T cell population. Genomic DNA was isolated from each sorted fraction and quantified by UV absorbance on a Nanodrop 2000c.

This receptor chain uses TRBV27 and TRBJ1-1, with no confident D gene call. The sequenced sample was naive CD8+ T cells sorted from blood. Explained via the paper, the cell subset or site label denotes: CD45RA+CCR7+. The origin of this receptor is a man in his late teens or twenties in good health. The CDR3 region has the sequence CASSLSGSEAFF. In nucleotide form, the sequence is TGTGCCAGCAGTTTATCCGGGAGTGAAGCTTTCTTT.